This T cell receptor (beta chain) was obtained from a study of blood T cells in healthy people across ages. The CDR3 has 18 residues. Germline CDR1 reads SEHNR; CDR2 reads FQNEAQ (reference sequence). The J segment lost 0 bases and the V segment lost 3 bases, leaving 11 bases of the junction unmatched. Isolation yielded PBMCs, at least 7 million per sample, in every case. Next came a second PCR, run for about 6 to 11 cycles, which used a sample-barcoded 5' primer along with a J-beta primer mix. TCRdb itself ran the 5' RACE reads through MiXCR, one entry per CDR3 protein. The sample consists of 1,300,000 or so distinct CDR3 sequences, around 59% of them appearing once.

This sequence was found in a man in his late teens or twenties in good health. The gene calls are TRBV7-9 and TRBJ1-5; 7 bases fit TRBD1. The specimen was blood. CDR3 coding DNA: TGTGCCAGCAGCTTCGGAGGGGGCGGCACTTATAGCAATCAGCCCCAGCATTTT. This translates into CASSFGGGGTYSNQPQHF.